This T cell receptor (beta chain) was sequenced during a study of blood T cell repertoires in COVID-19. Sequencing was performed with immunoSEQ multiplex PCR; in TCRdb, only in-frame clones are kept and a portion is missing. The sample lists 180,000 or so clones; around 86% were seen once. Source material: peripheral blood. The TCR comes from a middle-aged man with acute or convalescent COVID-19.

CDR3 in DNA: TGTGCCAGCAGCTTTAAAAACAATCAGCCCCAGCATTTT. The encoded protein is CASSFKNNQPQHF. The genes are TRBV7-2 and TRBJ1-5; no firm D call. CDR1 is SGHTA, CDR2 FQGNSA, per germline. The V gene lost 3 bases and the J gene lost 3 bases, with 6 bases spanning the gap. The CDR3 has 13 residues.